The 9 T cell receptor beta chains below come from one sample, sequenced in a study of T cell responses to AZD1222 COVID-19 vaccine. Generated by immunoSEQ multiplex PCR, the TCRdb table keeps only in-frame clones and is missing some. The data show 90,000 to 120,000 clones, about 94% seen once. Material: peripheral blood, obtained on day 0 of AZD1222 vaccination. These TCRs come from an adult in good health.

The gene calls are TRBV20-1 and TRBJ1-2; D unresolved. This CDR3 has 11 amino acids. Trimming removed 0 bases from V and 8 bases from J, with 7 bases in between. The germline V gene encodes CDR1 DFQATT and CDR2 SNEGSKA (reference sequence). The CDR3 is CSARDARGYTF. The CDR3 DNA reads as TGCAGTGCTAGAGATGCCCGAGGCTACACCTTC.

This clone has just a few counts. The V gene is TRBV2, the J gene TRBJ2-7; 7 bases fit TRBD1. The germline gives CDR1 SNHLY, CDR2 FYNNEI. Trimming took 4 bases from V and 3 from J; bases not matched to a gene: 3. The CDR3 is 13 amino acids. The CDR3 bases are TGTGCCAGCAGTGGGGACAGCGTCTACGAGCAGTACTTC. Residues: CASSGDSVYEQYF.

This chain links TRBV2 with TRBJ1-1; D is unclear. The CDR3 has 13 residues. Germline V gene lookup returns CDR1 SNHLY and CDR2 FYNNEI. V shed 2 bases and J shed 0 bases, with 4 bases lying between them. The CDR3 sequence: CASSEQVNTEAFF. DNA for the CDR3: TGTGCCAGCAGTGAACAGGTGAACACTGAAGCTTTCTTT.

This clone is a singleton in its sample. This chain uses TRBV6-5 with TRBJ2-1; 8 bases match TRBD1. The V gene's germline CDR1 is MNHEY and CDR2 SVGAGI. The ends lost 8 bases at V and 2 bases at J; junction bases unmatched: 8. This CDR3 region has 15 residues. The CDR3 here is CASEIGQGTYNEQFF. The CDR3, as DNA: TGTGCCAGCGAAATTGGACAGGGCACCTACAATGAGCAGTTCTTC.

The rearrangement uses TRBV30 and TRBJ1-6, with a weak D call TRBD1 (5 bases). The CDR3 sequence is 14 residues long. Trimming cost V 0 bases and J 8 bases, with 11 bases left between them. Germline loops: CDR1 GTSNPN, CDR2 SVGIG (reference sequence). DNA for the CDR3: TGTGCCTGGAGTGTACGGGGGGGGGATTCACCCCTCCACTTT. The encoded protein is CAWSVRGGDSPLHF.

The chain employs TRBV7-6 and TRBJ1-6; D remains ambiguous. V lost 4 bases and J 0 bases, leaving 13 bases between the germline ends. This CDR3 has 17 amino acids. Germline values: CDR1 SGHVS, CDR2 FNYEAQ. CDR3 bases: TGTGCCAGCAGCTCCCGGACGGTACCCTCCTATAATTCACCCCTCCACTTT. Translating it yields CASSSRTVPSYNSPLHF. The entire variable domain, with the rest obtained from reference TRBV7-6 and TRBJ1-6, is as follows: GAGVSQSPRYKVTKRGQDVALRCDPISGHVSLYWYRQALGQGPEFLTYFNYEAQQDKSGLPNDRFSAERPEGSISTLTIQRTEQRDSAMYRCASSSRTVPSYNSPLHFGNGTRLTVT.

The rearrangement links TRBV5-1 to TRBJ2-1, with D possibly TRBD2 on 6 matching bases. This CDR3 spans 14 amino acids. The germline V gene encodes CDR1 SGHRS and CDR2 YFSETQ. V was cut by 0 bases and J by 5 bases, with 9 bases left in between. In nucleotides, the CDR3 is TGCGCCAGCAGCTTGGGTAGCGGACACAATGAGCAGTTCTTC. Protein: CASSLGSGHNEQFF.

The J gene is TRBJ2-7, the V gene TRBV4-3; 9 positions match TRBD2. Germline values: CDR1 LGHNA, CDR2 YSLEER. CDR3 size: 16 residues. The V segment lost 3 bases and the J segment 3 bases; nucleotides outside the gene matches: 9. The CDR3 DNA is TGCGCCAGCAGCCACGTAACTAGCGGGCGATACTACGAGCAGTACTTC. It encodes CASSHVTSGRYYEQYF.

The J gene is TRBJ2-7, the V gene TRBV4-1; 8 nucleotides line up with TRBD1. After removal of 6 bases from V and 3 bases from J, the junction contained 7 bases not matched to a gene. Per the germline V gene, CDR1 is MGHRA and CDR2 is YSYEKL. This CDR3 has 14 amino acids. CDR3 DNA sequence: TGCGCCAGCAGTCAGATGACAGGGGTCTACGAGCAGTACTTC. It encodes CASSQMTGVYEQYF.